A single T cell receptor beta chain is shown here with its context. CDR3 size: 13 residues. V lost 0 bases to trimming and J lost 14 bases, with 11 bases between them. In germline, CDR1 is SGHTA, CDR2 FQGNSA. The method was immunoSEQ multiplex PCR; TCRdb's version includes in-frame clones alone and lacks a portion of them. The sample shows some 120,000 clones, around 89% of them seen only once. These data come from a study of control samples from healthy donors and cancer patients. Sequencing was done on a sample of blood. The V call is TRBV7-2, the J call TRBJ1-6; no clear D gene. The origin of this receptor is a man aged 45-65 years in good health. The CDR3 region is CASSLAPPPSLHF. The DNA for the CDR3 is TGTGCCAGCAGCTTAGCTCCGCCGCCATCCCTCCACTTT.